What follows are 27 T cell receptor beta chains derived from one specimen sequenced in a study of T cells in Graves' hyperthyroidism and ophthalmopathy. Amplification yielded TCR beta CDR3 regions, with RNA transcripts as the source. RT-PCR in the first round (using the HTBI primer set) targeted the TCR CDR3. One entry per CDR3 protein, called by TCRdb with MiXCR from the multiplex PCR reads. The sample carries around 400,000 distinct CDR3 sequences, approximately 13% recorded once. The sequenced material came from blood. These receptor sequences come from a woman younger than 30 with Graves' hyperthyroidism.

The rearrangement links TRBV12-3 or TRBV12-4 to TRBJ2-2, with 10 bases aligning to TRBD1. V shed 3 bases, J shed 4 bases, and the junction held 5 bases outside the gene matches. This CDR3 contains 16 residues. The CDR3, as DNA: TGTGCCAGCAGTTTTCTCCGGACAGGGGGCACCGGGGAGCTGTTTTTT. Its translation: CASSFLRTGGTGELFF.

This clonotype has only one observation. The DNA of the CDR3 is TGTGCCAGCAGCCCCGGGACTAGCGGGGGGGCCTACAATGAGCAGTTCTTC. Amino acid sequence: CASSPGTSGGAYNEQFF. The chain is built from TRBV7-2 and TRBJ2-1, with TRBD2 matching over 16 bases. This CDR3 has 17 amino acids. The germline gives CDR1 SGHTA, CDR2 FQGNSA. The V and J ends lost 5 bases and 2 bases, in that order; junction bases with no gene match: 3.

This clonotype showed up many times. The V and J genes are TRBV28 and TRBJ1-2, with a possible D match to TRBD1 (5 bases). The germline V gene has CDR1 MDHEN and CDR2 SYDVKM. The germline V and J ends were trimmed by 5 bases and 4 bases, with 11 bases remaining between them. CDR3 size: 13 residues. The CDR3 region has the DNA TGTGCCAGCAGTCAGGACAAGCTCTATGGCTACACCTTC. This sequence encodes CASSQDKLYGYTF.

The V and J genes are TRBV14 and TRBJ2-7, with D perhaps TRBD1 or TRBD2 (6 bases each). This CDR3 is built from 16 residues. The germline gives CDR1 SGHDN, CDR2 FVKESK. The germline V and J ends were trimmed by 4 bases and 2 bases, with 18 bases remaining between them. The CDR3 coding sequence is TGTGCCAGCAGCCTGGTTCGGGGGACACCGACCTACGAGCAGTACTTC. It codes for CASSLVRGTPTYEQYF.

The sample holds many counts of this clonotype. The chain couples TRBV29-1 to TRBJ2-3; D assignment may be TRBD1 or TRBD2 (5 bases each). The CDR3 sequence is 15 residues long. V was cut by 7 bases and J by 0 bases, with 17 bases left in between. The germline CDR1 and CDR2 sequences are SQVTM and ANQGSEA. CDR3 sequence reads: CSAVEPGPSTDTQYF. The DNA of the CDR3 is TGCAGCGCTGTCGAGCCGGGGCCTAGCACAGATACGCAGTATTTT.

The rearrangement links TRBV7-3 to TRBJ2-1, with 11 positions matching TRBD1. The ends lost 4 bases at V and 6 bases at J; junction bases unmatched: 8. This CDR3 is 16 amino acids long. CDR1 is SGHTA and CDR2 is FQGTGA in the germline V gene. The CDR3 here is CASSSDTGTGGNEQFF. CDR3 DNA: TGTGCCAGCAGCTCCGATACCGGGACAGGGGGCAATGAGCAGTTCTTC.

This clonotype occurred many times. The chain carries TRBV2 and TRBJ2-5; D gene uncertain. CDR1 SNHLY and CDR2 FYNNEI come from the germline V gene. V dropped 0 bases and J dropped 1 base, with 18 bases sitting between them. The CDR3 has 18 residues. CDR3 in amino acids: CASSEAFGSLGSQETQYF. CDR3 nucleotides: TGTGCCAGCAGTGAAGCTTTCGGATCGTTGGGGTCCCAAGAGACCCAGTACTTC.

The chain uses TRBV19 and TRBJ2-2; 7 bases align to TRBD1. The CDR3 covers 14 residues. Germline CDR1 is LNHDA and CDR2 is SQIVND (reference sequence). V was pared by 9 bases and J by 0 bases, with 4 bases of the junction left unmatched. The DNA of the CDR3 is TGTGCCAGCGAGGGACAGACGAACACCGGGGAGCTGTTTTTT. It translates to CASEGQTNTGELFF. The whole variable domain, filled in from reference TRBV19 and TRBJ2-2, reads DGGITQSPKYLFRKEGQNVTLSCEQNLNHDAMYWYRQDPGQGLRLIYYSQIVNDFQKGDIAEGYSVSREKKESFPLTVTSAQKNPTAFYLCASEGQTNTGELFFGEGSRLTVL.

The chain links TRBV6-6 to TRBJ2-1; no clear D gene. V lost 2 bases to trimming and J lost 5 bases, with 16 bases between them. This CDR3 is built from 16 residues. In germline, CDR1 is MNHNY, CDR2 SVGAGI (reference sequence). The CDR3 is CASSYGILRVHNEQFF. The CDR3 DNA sequence: TGTGCCAGCAGTTACGGCATATTAAGGGTCCACAATGAGCAGTTCTTC.

This clonotype was detected ten times or more. J is TRBJ2-7 and V is TRBV6-2 or TRBV6-3; TRBD2 aligns across 13 bases. Losses at the gene ends were 6 bases for V and 7 bases for J; bases not matched to a gene: 12. From germline, CDR1 is MNHEY and CDR2 SVGEGT. The CDR3 covers 16 residues. This CDR3 reads CASRRPGTSGMVEQYF. In DNA form, the CDR3 reads TGTGCCAGCAGACGCCCCGGGACTAGCGGGATGGTGGAGCAGTACTTC.

This clonotype was seen a handful of times. V gene TRBV4-1 combines with J gene TRBJ2-3; D gene uncertain. The CDR3 runs to 13 residues. V was clipped by 1 base and J by 5 bases, with 7 bases between them. Germline CDR1 and CDR2: MGHRA and YSYEKL. CDR3: CASSQVRRDTQYF. CDR3 nucleotide sequence: TGCGCCAGCAGCCAAGTTCGTAGAGATACGCAGTATTTT.

This clonotype came up many times. The chain combines TRBV12-3 or TRBV12-4 with TRBJ1-1; TRBD1 is a possible D gene (5 bases). This CDR3 region has 14 residues. Trimming removed 0 bases from V and 4 bases from J, with 9 bases in between. The CDR3 nucleotides read TGTGCCAGCAGTTTAGCAGGGGCCATCACTGAAGCTTTCTTT. It is translated as CASSLAGAITEAFF.

This clonotype came up many times. V usage is TRBV27 and J usage is TRBJ1-1, with 9 positions matching TRBD1. The V and J ends lost 3 bases and 0 bases, in that order; junction bases with no gene match: 5. Germline lookup yields CDR1 MNHEY and CDR2 SMNVEV (reference sequence). The CDR3 sequence is 16 residues long. Written as DNA, the CDR3 is TGTGCCAGCAGTTTCCTCACAGGGGGCATGAACACTGAAGCTTTCTTT. Translated: CASSFLTGGMNTEAFF.

This clonotype was seen repeatedly, ten times or more. The V and J genes are TRBV12-3 or TRBV12-4 and TRBJ1-2; D is possibly TRBD1 (6 bases). V was shortened by 6 bases and J by 4 bases, with 12 bases between the two germline ends. The CDR3 runs 13 residues. CDR3 in amino acids: CASRMGGGYGYTF. DNA of the CDR3: TGTGCCAGCAGGATGGGAGGGGGCTATGGCTACACCTTC.

This clonotype occurred many times. One end of the junction is discordant with germline, which a read error may explain. This rearrangement joins TRBV6-2 or TRBV6-3 to TRBJ2-7; D unresolved. This CDR3 is 12 amino acids long. CDR1 MNHEY and CDR2 SVGEGT come from the germline V gene. The CDR3 protein is CASSYTLYQQYF. As DNA, the CDR3 is TGTGCCAGCAGTTACACCCTCTACCAGCAGTACTTC.

This chain uses TRBV5-6 with TRBJ2-1, with D possibly called TRBD1 or TRBD2 (5 bases each). V was shortened by 4 bases and J by 2 bases, with 16 bases between the two germline ends. CDR3 size: 16 residues. Germline V CDR1 and CDR2: SGHDT, YYEEEE. In DNA, the CDR3 is TGTGCCAGCAGCCCACGGGGCACTGGGGCCTACAATGAGCAGTTCTTC. It encodes CASSPRGTGAYNEQFF.

Notes on this clonotype: In this CDR3 the conserved last residue, phenylalanine or tryptophan, is missing, so a read error is likely. This chain joins TRBV9 and TRBJ1-1, with TRBD1 matching 7 bases. CDR3 length: 15 residues. With 3 bases clipped from V and 3 bases from J, the junction kept 8 bases outside the gene matches. Germline V gives CDR1 SGDLS, CDR2 YYNGEE. The chain's CDR3 is CASSGQGKSDTEAFL. DNA for the CDR3: TGTGCCAGCAGCGGACAGGGTAAGTCGGACACTGAAGCTTTCCTT.

This clonotype has a handful of counts. This rearrangement joins TRBV25-1 to TRBJ2-7; TRBD1 is a possible D gene (6 bases). Germline CDR1 MGHDK, CDR2 SYGVNS. Trimming took 1 base from V and 0 from J, leaving 10 bases between them. The CDR3 has 15 residues. The CDR3 region has the DNA TGTGCCAGCAGTGAATCAGGGGATAGCTCCTACGAGCAGTACTTC. It specifies CASSESGDSSYEQYF.

This clonotype was seen many times. This sequence joins TRBV3-1 and TRBJ1-1; D call uncertain. V gave up 6 bases and J gave up 1 base, with 12 bases separating them. The CDR3 spans 14 residues. Germline V gene sequence: CDR1 LGHDT, CDR2 YNNKEL (reference sequence). The CDR3 coding sequence is TGTGCCAGCAGTCCGTCACTCTGGAACACTGAAGCTTTCTTT. Encoded protein: CASSPSLWNTEAFF.

The chain combines TRBV4-1 with TRBJ2-1; D call uncertain. The CDR3 runs 12 residues. In germline, CDR1 is MGHRA, CDR2 YSYEKL. V lost 4 bases and J lost 12, with 13 bases in between. The DNA of the CDR3 is TGCGCCAGCAGCCCGCACTCGGGCGGGCAGTTCTTC. Amino acids: CASSPHSGGQFF.

Details on this clonotype: A read error is possible here, since a much larger clone lies one base away. The CDR3 DNA reads TGTGCCCGGGGACTAGCGGGGGCCAAAAACATTCAGTACTTC. This sequence encodes CARGLAGAKNIQYF. This sequence joins TRBV30 and TRBJ2-4; 13 nucleotides line up with TRBD2. There are 14 residues in the CDR3. The V segment lost 8 bases and the J segment 1 base; nucleotides outside the gene matches: 2. CDR1 GTSNPN and CDR2 SVGIG come from the germline V gene (reference sequence).

In this sample, this clonotype turned up many times. J is TRBJ2-1 and V is TRBV11-2, with TRBD2 identical over 10 bases. This CDR3 is built from 16 residues. From germline, CDR1 is SGHAT and CDR2 FQNNGV. Trimming took 7 bases from V and 10 from J; bases not matched to a gene: 16. In nucleotides, the CDR3 is TGTGCCAGCACCATAACCGATACTAGCGGGATTGGGGAGCAGTTCTTC. Its protein product is CASTITDTSGIGEQFF.

This chain connects TRBV6-1 to TRBJ2-2; weak D call: TRBD1 (6 bases). Trimming removed 10 bases at V and 5 bases at J, with 20 bases between. The CDR3 loop spans 15 amino acids. Germline-derived CDR1 and CDR2 are MNHNS and SASEGT. The DNA of the CDR3 is TGTGCCACCACGTGGCCGGCGAGGGGGACCGGGGAGCTGTTTTTT. It is translated as CATTWPARGTGELFF.

The gene calls are TRBV4-2 and TRBJ1-4; D perhaps matches TRBD1 (5 bases). The CDR3 covers 13 residues. V was shortened by 0 bases and J by 8 bases, with 7 bases between the two germline ends. From germline, CDR1 is LGHNA and CDR2 YNFKEQ. The CDR3 spells CASSQDGAEKLFF. The CDR3 region has the DNA TGTGCCAGCAGCCAAGATGGGGCGGAAAAACTGTTTTTT.

CDR3 DNA: TGTGCCAGCAGTGGCGGACAGGGAGAACGAAAACTGTTTTTT. Amino acid sequence: CASSGGQGERKLFF. The chain links TRBV6-1 to TRBJ1-4; 8 nucleotides line up with TRBD1. Germline V gene sequence: CDR1 MNHNS, CDR2 SASEGT. J was trimmed by 10 bases and V by 4 bases; bases with no gene match: 8. The CDR3 spans 14 residues.

This clonotype was picked up many times. The chain employs TRBV6-2 or TRBV6-3 and TRBJ1-5, with D uncertain. CDR3 length: 15 residues. V was clipped by 4 bases and J by 0 bases, with 10 bases between them. Germline V gene sequence: CDR1 MNHEY, CDR2 SVGEGT. The CDR3 reads CASSSNPYSNQPQHF. CDR3 DNA sequence: TGTGCCAGCAGTTCCAACCCTTATAGCAATCAGCCCCAGCATTTT.

In this sample, this clonotype turned up many times. The junction shows a germline mismatch at one end, possibly a read error. This sequence joins TRBV7-2 and TRBJ2-3; D might be TRBD2 (5 bases). Germline-derived CDR1 and CDR2 are SGHTA and FQGNSA. This CDR3 comprises 14 residues. The CDR3 loop is CASTLAWGPDTQYF. The CDR3 region has the DNA TGTGCCAGCACCTTAGCGTGGGGTCCAGATACGCAGTATTTT.